These 27 T cell receptor beta chains came from one sample sequenced in a study of blood T cells in healthy people across ages. Together with a sample-barcoded 5' primer, a J-beta primer mix was included in a second PCR lasting about 6 to 11 cycles. TCRdb redid the calling of the 5' RACE reads with MiXCR, one entry per CDR3 protein. Among about 570,000 distinct CDR3 sequences, 25% to 30% were seen once, and the ten largest hold roughly 20%. The sequencing sample was made of blood. These receptors all stem from a woman in her seventies in good health.

This clonotype was seen ten or more times. This rearrangement joins TRBV5-4 to TRBJ2-1; TRBD2 might be the D (6 bases). The CDR3 extends over 13 amino acids. V dropped 2 bases and J dropped 6 bases, with 9 bases sitting between them. Germline V gene lookup returns CDR1 SGHNT and CDR2 YYREEE (reference sequence). The CDR3 region has the DNA TGTGCCAGCAGCTTAGGGACTCTCAATGAGCAGTTCTTC. Translating it yields CASSLGTLNEQFF.

This chain joins TRBV7-3 and TRBJ2-5; 9 bases fit TRBD1. Germline CDR1 SGHTA, CDR2 FQGTGA. The trim removed 4 bases at V and 9 bases at J, leaving 6 bases unmatched. The CDR3 runs to 13 residues. The CDR3 loop is CASSWGQGDAQYF. DNA of the CDR3: TGTGCCAGCAGCTGGGGACAGGGTGACGCCCAGTACTTC.

This clonotype appeared a few times. The chain has TRBV19 and TRBJ2-5; 7 bases map to TRBD1. From germline, CDR1 is LNHDA and CDR2 SQIVND (reference sequence). The CDR3 is 13 amino acids. V gave up 7 bases and J gave up 4 bases; unmatched junction bases: 6. CDR3: CASNSDRRETQYF. The CDR3 region has the DNA TGTGCCAGTAACTCGGACAGGAGAGAGACCCAGTACTTC.

As regards this clonotype: Germline is not matched at one junction end, which may reflect a read error. The V and J genes are TRBV12-5 and TRBJ2-5; the D gene is possibly TRBD1 (5 bases). The CDR3 runs 15 residues. CDR1 LGHNT and CDR2 FRNRAP come from the germline V gene. CDR3 DNA sequence: TGTGCTGGTGGTTTGGGGCAGTCGTCTCAAGAGACCCAGTACTTC. Encoded protein: CAGGLGQSSQETQYF.

In DNA, the CDR3 is TGTGCCAGCAGTGAGTCCTTGGCAGGGCACTATGGCTACACCTTC. Translating it yields CASSESLAGHYGYTF. This chain connects TRBV25-1 to TRBJ1-2; D is perhaps TRBD1 (5 bases). The CDR3 totals 15 residues. The V gene's germline CDR1 is MGHDK and CDR2 SYGVNS. V lost 3 bases and J lost 3, with 14 bases in between.

The V gene is TRBV6-2 or TRBV6-3, the J gene TRBJ1-2; D call uncertain. CDR1 and CDR2 (germline): MNHEY, SVGEGT. The CDR3 has 14 amino acids. The V end was cut by 1 base, the J end by 8 bases, with 14 bases between. Here the CDR3 reads CASSYLKGVDGYTF. DNA for the CDR3: TGTGCCAGCAGTTACTTGAAGGGAGTAGACGGCTACACCTTC.

The rearrangement joins TRBV18 to TRBJ2-3; the match to TRBD2 covers 8 bases. Germline CDR1 and CDR2: KGHSH and LQKENI. V lost 2 bases and J lost 2; bases outside the gene matches: 3. This CDR3 is built from 15 residues. CDR3 sequence (DNA): TGTGCCAGCTCACCAGCTAGCGGGCCCACAGATACGCAGTATTTT. It translates to CASSPASGPTDTQYF.

This clonotype appeared many times. The rearrangement links TRBV12-3 or TRBV12-4 to TRBJ1-2, with D possibly TRBD1 on 5 matching bases. CDR3 length: 12 residues. V lost 7 bases and J 5 bases, leaving 11 bases between the germline ends. CDR3 sequence reads: CASTQGEYGYTF. The CDR3 DNA is TGTGCCAGCACCCAGGGAGAGTATGGCTACACCTTC.

This clonotype was recorded a few times. The CDR3 sequence: CASSYLQGYSPLHF. The CDR3 bases are TGTGCCAGCAGTTACCTTCAGGGTTACTCACCCCTCCACTTT. V gene TRBV6-5 combines with J gene TRBJ1-6; possibly TRBD1 for D (5 bases). CDR1 and CDR2 from the germline V gene are MNHEY and SVGAGI. CDR3 size: 14 residues. Deletions cut 2 bases from V and 10 bases from J, with 12 bases between.

This chain connects TRBV28 to TRBJ1-3; no clear D gene. Germline values: CDR1 MDHEN, CDR2 SYDVKM. CDR3 length: 14 amino acids. The V end was cut by 11 bases, the J end by 4 bases, with 18 bases between. DNA for the CDR3: TGTGCCGGAGGGTCCCCTTCGCAAGGAAACACCATATATTTT. Its translation is CAGGSPSQGNTIYF.

The rearrangement joins TRBV15 to TRBJ2-2; D is undetermined. Germline CDR1 reads LNHNV; CDR2 reads YYDKDF (reference sequence). This CDR3 region has 16 residues. Trimming took 6 bases from V and 4 from J, leaving 18 bases between them. The CDR3 here is CATRNERLLPTGELFF. CDR3 DNA: TGTGCCACCAGAAACGAGCGACTTCTTCCCACCGGGGAGCTGTTTTTT.

This clonotype was counted only a few times. V gene TRBV29-1 combines with J gene TRBJ2-1, with 8 bases matching TRBD1. CDR3 size: 15 residues. Trimming took 3 bases from V and 0 from J; bases not matched to a gene: 4. Germline V gives CDR1 SQVTM, CDR2 ANQGSEA. DNA of the CDR3: TGCAGCGTTGAGAGAGGGACAGGCTCCTACAATGAGCAGTTCTTC. Its translation: CSVERGTGSYNEQFF.

This clonotype came up once. The rearrangement links TRBV5-1 to TRBJ2-6; no definite D call. Germline CDR1 and CDR2: SGHRS and YFSETQ. V lost 0 bases and J 2 bases, leaving 9 bases between the germline ends. The CDR3 is 16 amino acids. CDR3 coding DNA: TGCGCCAGCAGCTTGGCCTATGGTGCTGGGGCCAACGTCCTGACTTTC. It yields the protein CASSLAYGAGANVLTF.

The rearrangement joins TRBV12-3 or TRBV12-4 to TRBJ2-3; tentatively, D is TRBD2 (5 bases). The CDR3 spans 15 residues. The V gene lost 6 bases and the J gene lost 3 bases, with 16 bases spanning the gap. CDR3 residues: CASRPRTGKTDTQYF. CDR3 sequence (DNA): TGTGCCAGCAGACCCAGGACGGGGAAAACAGATACGCAGTATTTT.

This clonotype came up a few times. The chain recombines TRBV7-2 with TRBJ2-3, with TRBD2 identical over 8 bases. J gave up 4 bases and V 2 bases, and 11 bases lay outside the gene matches. CDR1 and CDR2 (germline): SGHTA, FQGNSA. This CDR3 is 17 amino acids long. The CDR3 sequence: CASSLLPPTSDADTQYF. The CDR3 DNA sequence: TGTGCCAGCAGCTTACTTCCCCCGACTAGCGATGCAGATACGCAGTATTTT.

This clonotype was seen a handful of times. The chain couples TRBV14 to TRBJ2-3; 7 bases are shared with TRBD2. The CDR3 sequence is 19 residues long. V dropped 0 bases and J dropped 5; count of bases not matched to a gene: 17. From germline, CDR1 is SGHDN and CDR2 FVKESK. CDR3 nucleotide sequence: TGTGCCAGCAGCCAAGATCTTCGCGGGGGTGCTGGCCGGGTAGATACGCAGTATTTT. It encodes CASSQDLRGGAGRVDTQYF.

This rearrangement joins TRBV30 to TRBJ1-4; the D gene is possibly TRBD1 (6 bases). The V and J ends lost 7 bases and 4 bases respectively, with 19 bases between them. The CDR3 has 15 residues. Looked up from germline, CDR1 is GTSNPN and CDR2 is SVGIG (reference sequence). The CDR3: CAYRRKGGSNEKLFF. DNA for the CDR3: TGTGCCTACCGGCGGAAAGGGGGAAGTAATGAAAAACTGTTTTTT.

As regards this clonotype: A read error may produce the germline difference seen at one junction end. The chain recombines TRBV7-8 with TRBJ2-7; unclear D gene. Germline loops: CDR1 SGHVS, CDR2 FQNEAQ. The CDR3 sequence is 11 residues long. The CDR3 nucleotides are TGTGCCAGCAGCTTGGCCTACGAGCAGCACTTC. Translated, it gives CASSLAYEQHF.

This chain joins TRBV12-3 or TRBV12-4 and TRBJ1-1; weak D call: TRBD1 (5 bases). The germline V and J ends were trimmed by 7 bases and 1 base, with 13 bases remaining between them. The CDR3 contains 14 residues. CDR3 in DNA: TGTGCCAGCACTCTAATGGGGGGGAACACTGAAGCTTTCTTT. Translated: CASTLMGGNTEAFF.

Comments on this clonotype: Its ends do not fully match the called genes, so a read error is possible. This rearrangement joins TRBV12-3 or TRBV12-4 to TRBJ2-1; no clear D. CDR3 length: 11 residues. DNA for the CDR3: TGTGCCAGCAGTTTCGGGCAGCGCCCGTACTTC. This sequence encodes CASSFGQRPYF.

Points on this clonotype: The junction and the germline gene differ at one end; a read error may be behind it. The genes are TRBV4-3 and TRBJ2-1; D is perhaps TRBD1 (5 bases). Germline values: CDR1 LGHNA, CDR2 YSLEER. The CDR3 runs to 13 residues. CDR3 nucleotide sequence: TGCGCCAGCAGCCAATGGGGCCAAGAGACCCCGTACTTC. This translates into CASSQWGQETPYF.

This clonotype was detected a few times. The chain has TRBV18 and TRBJ2-4; no reliable D call. Germline V gives CDR1 KGHSH, CDR2 LQKENI. The CDR3 covers 14 residues. V was cut by 2 bases and J by 1 base, with 6 bases left in between. CDR3 sequence (DNA): TGTGCCAGCTCACCAGAAGGGGCCAAAAACATTCAGTACTTC. It codes for CASSPEGAKNIQYF. Supplemented by reference TRBV18 and TRBJ2-4, the full variable domain reads NAGVMQNPRHLVRRRGQEARLRCSPMKGHSHVYWYRQLPEEGLKFMVYLQKENIIDESGMPKERFSAEFPKEGPSILRIQQVVRGDSAAYFCASSPEGAKNIQYFGAGTRLSVL.

This clonotype was seen more than once but under ten times. The genes are TRBV20-1 and TRBJ1-1; D might be TRBD1 (5 bases). The CDR3 is 15 residues long. The V gene lost 3 bases and the J gene lost 5 bases, with 19 bases spanning the gap. Germline V gene lookup returns CDR1 DFQATT and CDR2 SNEGSKA (reference sequence). The CDR3 region is CSASPRQGSGTEAFF. The CDR3 region has the DNA TGCAGTGCTAGTCCCCGGCAGGGATCTGGAACTGAAGCTTTCTTT.

The count of this clonotype is one. J is TRBJ2-1 and V is TRBV6-6; possibly TRBD1 or TRBD2 for D (5 bases each). The CDR3 is 13 residues long. Trimming left V 6 bases short and J 5 bases short, with 11 bases between. Germline CDR1 is MNHNY and CDR2 is SVGAGI (reference sequence). CDR3 loop: CASRRGLDNEQFF. The CDR3 coding sequence is TGTGCCAGCAGGAGGGGCCTGGACAATGAGCAGTTCTTC.

The gene calls are TRBV5-1 and TRBJ1-1; D not resolved. Germline V gene data show CDR1 as SGHRS and CDR2 as YFSETQ. With 4 bases removed from V and 4 bases from J, the gap between germline ends came to 14 bases. This CDR3 comprises 14 residues. CDR3: CASSLEGWSTEAFF. For the CDR3, the DNA is TGCGCCAGCAGCCTGGAGGGCTGGAGCACTGAAGCTTTCTTT.

As regards this clonotype: A junction end diverges from the germline sequence, so it may reflect a read error. V and J are TRBV20-1 and TRBJ1-2; the match to TRBD1 covers 8 bases. CDR3 length: 16 residues. Germline CDR1 DFQATT, CDR2 SNEGSKA (reference sequence). CDR3 DNA: TGCAGTGCTAGCAATGCCCAGGGGGCGCGGGGCTATGGCAACACCTTC. Its translation is CSASNAQGARGYGNTF.

The sample holds a few counts of this clonotype. The chain uses TRBV7-2 and TRBJ2-5, with 13 bases aligning to TRBD2. The assigned J gene may be wrong: the sequence end matches TRBJ2-7 better. The CDR3 loop spans 17 amino acids. Germline values: CDR1 SGHTA, CDR2 FQGNSA. The CDR3 region is CASSPHRTSGGSYEQYF. The CDR3 nucleotides read TGTGCCAGCAGTCCCCACCGGACTAGCGGGGGATCCTACGAGCAGTACTTC.